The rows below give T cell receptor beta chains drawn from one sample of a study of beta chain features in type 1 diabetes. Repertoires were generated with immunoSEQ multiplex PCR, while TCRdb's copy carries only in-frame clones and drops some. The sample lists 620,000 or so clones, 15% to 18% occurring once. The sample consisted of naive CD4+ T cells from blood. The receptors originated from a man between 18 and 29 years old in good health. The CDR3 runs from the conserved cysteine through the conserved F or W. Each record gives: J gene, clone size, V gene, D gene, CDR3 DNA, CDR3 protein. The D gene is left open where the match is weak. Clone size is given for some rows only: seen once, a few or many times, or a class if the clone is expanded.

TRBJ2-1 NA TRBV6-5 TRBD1 TGTGCCAGCAGTTACCCGAGGGACAGGGCTAATGAGCAGTTCTTC CASSYPRDRANEQFF
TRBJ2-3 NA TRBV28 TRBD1 TGTGCCAGCAGTGCCGGGACAGGGGTCCCAGATACGCAGTATTTT CASSAGTGVPDTQYF
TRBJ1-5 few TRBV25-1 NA TGTGCCAGCAGTGGACTGAGTCTCGGCGGAAAGGGTCAGCCCCAGCATTTT CASSGLSLGGKGQPQHF
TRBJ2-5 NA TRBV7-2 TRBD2 TGTGCCAGCAGCTTATCCGGACTAGCGGGACGAGAGACCCAGTACTTC CASSLSGLAGRETQYF
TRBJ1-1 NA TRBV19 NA TGTGCCACTGGAGACCTACGATTGAACACTGAAGCTTTCTTT CATGDLRLNTEAFF
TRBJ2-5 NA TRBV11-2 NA TGTGCCAGCAGCTTAGATCAATGGCCAGGGGCCCAAGAGACCCAGTACTTC CASSLDQWPGAQETQYF
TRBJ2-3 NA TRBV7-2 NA TGTGCCAGCAGCTACAGAGGGTTCCCTAGCACAGATACGCAGTATTTT CASSYRGFPSTDTQYF
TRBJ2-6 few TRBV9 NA TGTGCCAGCAGCGTTAGGGGACTCTACGGTGGGGCCAACGTCCTGACTTTC CASSVRGLYGGANVLTF
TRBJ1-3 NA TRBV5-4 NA TGTGCCAGCAGCGTTGGGAGCTCTGGAAACACCATATATTTT CASSVGSSGNTIYF
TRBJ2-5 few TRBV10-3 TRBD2 TGTGCCATCAGTAGCGGGGGGTACCAAGAGACCCAGTACTTC CAISSGGYQETQYF
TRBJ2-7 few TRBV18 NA TGTGCCAGCTCACCTGGGTCAAGTGGGCCCTACGAGCAGTACTTC CASSPGSSGPYEQYF
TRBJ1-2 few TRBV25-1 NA TGTGCCAGCAGTGAATTGAGTAATTCGAACTATGGCTACACCTTC CASSELSNSNYGYTF
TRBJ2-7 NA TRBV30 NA TGTGCCTGGAGTGTAGGACAGCACTATACCTACGAGCAGTACTTC CAWSVGQHYTYEQYF
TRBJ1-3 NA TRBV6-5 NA TGTGCCAGCAGTTACTCAACAGCCTCTGGAAACACCATATATTTT CASSYSTASGNTIYF
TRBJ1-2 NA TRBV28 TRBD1 TGTGCCAGCACGTCAGGGGGGCTTAACTATGGCTACACCTTC CASTSGGLNYGYTF
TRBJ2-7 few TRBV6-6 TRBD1 TGTGCCAGCAGTTCCCGGGACAGGGGACACTACGAGCAGTACTTC CASSSRDRGHYEQYF
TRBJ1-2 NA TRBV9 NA TGTGCCAGCAGCGTAGCGAGGGGGAGACCTAACTATGGCTACACCTTC CASSVARGRPNYGYTF
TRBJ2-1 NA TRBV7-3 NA TGTGCCAGCAGCCCCAGGGAGGACAGAAATGAGCAGTTCTTC CASSPREDRNEQFF
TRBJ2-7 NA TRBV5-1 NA TGCGCCAGCAGCTTTACCTCCTACGAGCAGTACTTC CASSFTSYEQYF
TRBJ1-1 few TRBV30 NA TGTGCCTGGAGTACGGGCGCTGAAGCTTTCTTT CAWSTGAEAFF
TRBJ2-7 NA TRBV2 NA TGTGCCAGCAGTGAATTGGCAGGCTACGAGCAGTACTTC CASSELAGYEQYF
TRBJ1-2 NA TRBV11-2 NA TGTGCCAGCAGCTTAGTGGGTATCAGGGGCAACTATGGCTACACCTTC CASSLVGIRGNYGYTF
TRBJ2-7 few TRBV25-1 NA TGTGCCAGCAGTCAGCGACTCTCTCTTGGCGAGCAGTACTTC CASSQRLSLGEQYF
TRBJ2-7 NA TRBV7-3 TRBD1 TGTGCCAGCAGCCCCGGACAGGCCGCCTCCTACGAGCAGTACTTC CASSPGQAASYEQYF
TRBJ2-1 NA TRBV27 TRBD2 TGTGCCAGCAGTTTGGGACCCCTAGCGGGAGGATACAATGAGCAGTTCTTC CASSLGPLAGGYNEQFF
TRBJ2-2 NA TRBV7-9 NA TGTGCCAGCAGCCCAGGGTCTAGTCGGAACACCGGGGAGCTGTTTTTT CASSPGSSRNTGELFF
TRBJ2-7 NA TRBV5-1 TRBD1 TGCGCCAGCAGCAGATCGGGACAGGGGGACGAGCAGTACTTC CASSRSGQGDEQYF
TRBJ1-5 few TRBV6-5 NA TGTGCCAGCAGGAAAAGTAGCAATCAGCCCCAGCATTTT CASRKSSNQPQHF